The clone carrying this T cell receptor (beta chain) was counted at least ten times. Its antigen is currently unknown. The CDR3 is 13 residues long. V lost 7 bases and J 7 bases, leaving 13 bases between the germline ends. The germline V gene has CDR1 LGHDT and CDR2 YNNKEL (reference sequence). These data belong to a study of neurological immune-mediated disorders. Study outcomes and limitations: The phylogenetic placement of 18 of 34 multiple sclerosis patients' repertoires in one related-CDR3 cluster constitutes a possible signature. No expanded-clone CDR3 amino acid sequence recurred across subjects, suggesting private TCR-beta repertoires.

TCRdb independently ran MiXCR on the 5' RACE reads; one entry per CDR3 protein. The sample contains approximately 100,000 distinct CDR3 sequences, 3.5% of which appear only once. It was from 2 million PBMCs stored at -80 C that the unsorted libraries were obtained. This clonotype was obtained from a woman aged 18-29 years with multiple sclerosis. The chain combines TRBV3-1 with TRBJ1-4; D is ambiguous. Sequencing used PBMCs. The CDR3 spells CASTGEYAEKLFF. The CDR3 region has the DNA TGTGCCAGCACCGGGGAGTACGCTGAAAAACTGTTTTTT.